This passage covers 10 T cell receptor beta chains from one sample sequenced in a study of early T cells in non-severe SARS-CoV-2 infection. Each CDR3 protein is one row after TCRdb ran MiXCR on the 5' RACE reads. The table shows 32,000 or so distinct CDR3 sequences, with 5.9% occurring only once. Sequenced input: whole blood. These receptors all come from an adult who was a healthcare worker with PCR-confirmed SARS-CoV-2 infection or an uninfected control (not recorded which).

This clonotype was observed at least ten times. The chain couples TRBV10-2 to TRBJ2-5; D is unclear. The V and J ends lost 0 bases and 1 base respectively, with 12 bases between them. Germline assignment: CDR1 WSHSY and CDR2 SAAADI. The CDR3 contains 16 residues. CDR3 region: CASSESFRVLQETQYF. CDR3 bases: TGCGCCAGCAGTGAGTCGTTCCGGGTCCTCCAAGAGACCCAGTACTTC.

This clonotype was counted many times. The chain links TRBV24-1 to TRBJ1-5; weak D call: TRBD1 (5 bases). The germline V gene has CDR1 KGHDR and CDR2 SFDVKD. Between the trimmed V and J ends, which lost 4 bases and 5 bases, there was a span of 11 bases. The CDR3 is made up of 14 amino acids. The CDR3 region is CATSEAGRDQPQHF. The CDR3 DNA sequence: TGTGCCACCAGTGAAGCGGGGCGTGATCAGCCCCAGCATTTT.

There are many counts of this clonotype. This chain connects TRBV29-1 to TRBJ2-3; the D gene could be TRBD1 or TRBD2 (7 bases each). Trimming removed 1 base at V and 2 bases at J, with 13 bases between. The germline gives CDR1 SQVTM, CDR2 ANQGSEA. CDR3 length: 15 residues. The CDR3 nucleotides are TGCAGCGTTGAAGCAGGGGGACTAACCACAGATACGCAGTATTTT. Translating gives CSVEAGGLTTDTQYF.

This clonotype has ten or more counts. The chain is built from TRBV3-1 and TRBJ1-5; 8 bases fit TRBD1. J was trimmed by 4 bases and V by 4 bases; bases with no gene match: 9. The germline V gene has CDR1 LGHDT and CDR2 YNNKEL (reference sequence). The CDR3 spans 16 residues. The CDR3 region is CASSPQGTGKNQPQHF. Written as DNA, the CDR3 is TGTGCCAGCAGCCCACAAGGGACAGGCAAAAATCAGCCCCAGCATTTT.

This clonotype was seen ten or more times. The V gene is TRBV29-1, the J gene TRBJ1-1; D unresolved. This CDR3 comprises 12 residues. CDR1 and CDR2 (germline): SQVTM, ANQGSEA. In DNA, the CDR3 is TGCAGTTCCCGGGAACGGCCGGCTGAAGCTTTCTTT. It encodes CSSRERPAEAFF.

This clonotype was seen at least ten times. The CDR3 DNA reads TGCAGCGTTGAACCGGGACTAGTAGGGGAGACCCAGTACTTC. Its protein is CSVEPGLVGETQYF. J is TRBJ2-5 and V is TRBV29-1; 8 bases are a match to TRBD2. V was pared by 2 bases and J by 5 bases, with 7 bases of the junction left unmatched. From germline, CDR1 is SQVTM and CDR2 ANQGSEA. The CDR3 runs 14 residues.

The chain carries TRBV11-1 and TRBJ2-7; 8 nucleotides match TRBD2. CDR1 SGHAT and CDR2 FQDESV come from the germline V gene (reference sequence). CDR3 length equals 16 residues. The V and J ends lost 5 bases and 4 bases, in that order; junction bases with no gene match: 13. This CDR3 reads CASSPSILAGTYEQYF. The CDR3 DNA reads as TGTGCCAGCAGCCCTTCCATTTTAGCGGGAACTTACGAGCAGTACTTC.

Points on this clonotype: Given a much more abundant clone one base away, this may be a read error. The J gene is TRBJ2-2, the V gene TRBV28, with 9 bases identical to TRBD2. Germline trimming cut 2 bases from V and 4 bases from J; bases unmatched to any gene: 5. Germline V gene sequence: CDR1 MDHEN, CDR2 SYDVKM. The CDR3 runs to 16 residues. The CDR3 is CASSLRRGRVTGELFF. DNA for the CDR3: TGTGCCAGCAGTTTACGGCGCGGGAGGGTCACCGGGGAGCTGTTTTTT.

This clonotype was observed at least ten times. The rearrangement joins TRBV9 to TRBJ2-1, with a tentative D call TRBD1 (5 bases). This CDR3 has 14 amino acids. CDR1 is SGDLS and CDR2 is YYNGEE in the germline V gene. V dropped 1 base and J dropped 7 bases, with 12 bases sitting between them. CDR3 nucleotides: TGTGCCAGCAGCGTAAGGGGTAGTAGAAATGAGCAGTTCTTC. It codes for CASSVRGSRNEQFF.

This rearrangement joins TRBV20-1 to TRBJ2-2; 8 bases fit TRBD1. The CDR3 runs 15 residues. Germline CDR1 is DFQATT and CDR2 is SNEGSKA (reference sequence). J lost 6 bases, V lost 3 bases, and 9 bases had no gene match. The DNA for the CDR3 is TGCAGTGCTAGGAGCGCAGGGGGCGCTCCCGGGGAGCTGTTTTTT. It translates to CSARSAGGAPGELFF.